This T cell receptor (beta chain) was profiled in a study of CD8 T cells in ankylosing spondylitis. General study results and limits: Disease-linked clones proved CD8+ and comparatively uncommon in peripheral blood.

Points on this clonotype: Its matching antigen is unknown.

TCRdb independently ran MiXCR on the 5' RACE reads; one entry per CDR3 protein. The data contain about 220,000 distinct CDR3 sequences, roughly 25% of them singletons. Germline V gives CDR1 DFQATT, CDR2 SNEGSKA (reference sequence). Trimming pared 6 bases from V and 3 bases from J, leaving 18 bases between. The CDR3 totals 14 residues. The genes are TRBV20-1 and TRBJ2-7; D uncertain. The receptor was derived from a male donor with ankylosing spondylitis or in good health (not recorded which). The source material was blood, either unsorted or a sorted T cell fraction (not recorded which). The CDR3 DNA is TGCAGTGCCCAGGACCCGGTGCTGGGCTACGAGCAGTACTTC. It codes for CSAQDPVLGYEQYF.